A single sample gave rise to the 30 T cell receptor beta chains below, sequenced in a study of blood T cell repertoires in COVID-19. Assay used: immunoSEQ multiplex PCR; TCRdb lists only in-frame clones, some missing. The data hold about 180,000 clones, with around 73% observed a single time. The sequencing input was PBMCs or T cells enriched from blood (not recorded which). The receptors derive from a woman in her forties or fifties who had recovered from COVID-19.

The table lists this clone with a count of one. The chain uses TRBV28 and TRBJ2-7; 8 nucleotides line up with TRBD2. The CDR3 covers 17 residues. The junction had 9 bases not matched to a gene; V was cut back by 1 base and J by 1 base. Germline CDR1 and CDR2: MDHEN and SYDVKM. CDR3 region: CASSLFRGGRLSYEQYF. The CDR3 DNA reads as TGTGCCAGCAGTTTATTCCGGGGGGGGCGCCTATCCTACGAGCAGTACTTC.

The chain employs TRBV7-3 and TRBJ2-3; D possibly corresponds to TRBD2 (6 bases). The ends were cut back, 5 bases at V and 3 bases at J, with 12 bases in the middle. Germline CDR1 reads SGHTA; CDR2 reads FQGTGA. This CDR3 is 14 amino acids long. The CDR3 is CASSPGLRTDTQYF. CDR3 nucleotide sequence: TGTGCCAGCAGCCCGGGACTGAGGACAGATACGCAGTATTTT.

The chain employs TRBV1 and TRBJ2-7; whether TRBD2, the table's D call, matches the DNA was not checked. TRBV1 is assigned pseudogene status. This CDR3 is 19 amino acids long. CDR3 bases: TGCACCAGCAGCCAAGGTTTCTGTAAGCGGGACCGTAGATCCTACGAGCAGTACTTC. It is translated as CTSSQGFCKRDRRSYEQYF.

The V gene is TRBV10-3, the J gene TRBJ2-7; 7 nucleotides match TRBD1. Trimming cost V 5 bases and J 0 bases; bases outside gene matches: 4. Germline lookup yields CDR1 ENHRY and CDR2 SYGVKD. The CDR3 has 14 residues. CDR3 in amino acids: CAISRTGGSYEQYF. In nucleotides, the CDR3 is TGTGCCATCAGTCGGACAGGAGGCTCCTACGAGCAGTACTTC.

CDR3 coding DNA: TGCGCCAGCCGCCTTACAGGTTATGGCTACACCTTC. It encodes CASRLTGYGYTF. The J gene is TRBJ1-2, the V gene TRBV5-1; perhaps TRBD1 as D (5 bases). Germline V gives CDR1 SGHRS, CDR2 YFSETQ. The ends were cut back, 7 bases at V and 5 bases at J, with 12 bases in the middle. The CDR3 has 12 residues.

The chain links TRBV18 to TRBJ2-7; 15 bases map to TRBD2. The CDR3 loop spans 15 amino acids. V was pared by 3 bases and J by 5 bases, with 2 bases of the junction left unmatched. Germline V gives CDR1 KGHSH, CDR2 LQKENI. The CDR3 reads CASSPGLAGGNEQYF. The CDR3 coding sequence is TGTGCCAGCTCACCGGGACTAGCGGGAGGTAACGAGCAGTACTTC.

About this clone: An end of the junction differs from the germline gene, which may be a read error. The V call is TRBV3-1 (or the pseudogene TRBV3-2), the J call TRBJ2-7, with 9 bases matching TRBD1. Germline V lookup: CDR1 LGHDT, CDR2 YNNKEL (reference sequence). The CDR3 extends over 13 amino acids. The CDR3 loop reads CASASRDRAFLHF. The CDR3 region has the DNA TGTGCCAGCGCCTCTCGGGACAGGGCCTTTCTGCACTTC.

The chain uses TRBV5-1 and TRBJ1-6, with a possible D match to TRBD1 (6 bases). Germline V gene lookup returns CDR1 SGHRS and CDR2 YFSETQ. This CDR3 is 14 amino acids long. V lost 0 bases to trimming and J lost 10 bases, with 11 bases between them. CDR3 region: CASSLGTETSPLHF. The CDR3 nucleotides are TGCGCCAGCAGCTTGGGGACAGAAACCTCACCCCTCCACTTT. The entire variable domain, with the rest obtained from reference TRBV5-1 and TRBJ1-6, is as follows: KAGVTQTPRYLIKTRGQQVTLSCSPISGHRSVSWYQQTPGQGLQFLFEYFSETQRNKGNFPGRFSGRQFSNSRSEMNVSTLELGDSALYLCASSLGTETSPLHFGNGTRLTVT.

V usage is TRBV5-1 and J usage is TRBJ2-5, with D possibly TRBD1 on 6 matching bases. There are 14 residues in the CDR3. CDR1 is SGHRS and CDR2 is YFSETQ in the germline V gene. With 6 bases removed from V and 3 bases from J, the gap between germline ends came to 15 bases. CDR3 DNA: TGCGCCAGCAACACCGGGAACAGGGAAGAGACCCAGTACTTC. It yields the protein CASNTGNREETQYF.

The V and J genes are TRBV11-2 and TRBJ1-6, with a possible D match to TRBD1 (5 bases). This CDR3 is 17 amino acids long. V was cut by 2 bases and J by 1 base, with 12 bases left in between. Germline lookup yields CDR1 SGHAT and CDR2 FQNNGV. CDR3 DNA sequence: TGTGCCAGCAGCTTATCTCCAGGGATTTCCTATAATTCACCCCTCCACTTT. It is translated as CASSLSPGISYNSPLHF. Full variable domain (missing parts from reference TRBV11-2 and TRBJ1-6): EAGVAQSPRYKIIEKRQSVAFWCNPISGHATLYWYQQILGQGPKLLIQFQNNGVVDDSQLPKDRFSAERLKGVDSTLKIQPAKLEDSAVYLCASSLSPGISYNSPLHFGNGTRLTVT.

CDR3 in DNA: TGTGCCAGCAGCCAAGAAGGGGGGGGGCCCGGCTACACCTTC. Protein product: CASSQEGGGPGYTF. The V call is TRBV3-1 (or the pseudogene TRBV3-2), the J call TRBJ1-2, with D maybe TRBD1 (6 bases). The CDR3 is made up of 14 amino acids. The V gene lost 0 bases and the J gene lost 8 bases, with 13 bases spanning the gap. Germline CDR1 LGHDT, CDR2 YNNKEL (reference sequence).

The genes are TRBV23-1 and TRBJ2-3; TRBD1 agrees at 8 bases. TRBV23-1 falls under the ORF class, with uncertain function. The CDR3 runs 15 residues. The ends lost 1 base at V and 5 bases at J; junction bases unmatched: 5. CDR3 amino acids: CASSQFDRGGDTQYF. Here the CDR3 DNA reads TGCGCCAGCAGTCAATTTGACAGGGGCGGAGATACGCAGTATTTT.

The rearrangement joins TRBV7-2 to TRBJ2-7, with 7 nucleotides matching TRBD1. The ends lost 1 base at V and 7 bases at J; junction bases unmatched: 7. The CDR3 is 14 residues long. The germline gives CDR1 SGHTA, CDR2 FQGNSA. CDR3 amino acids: CASSLGGGGWEQYF. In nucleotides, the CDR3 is TGTGCCAGCAGCTTAGGAGGGGGCGGATGGGAGCAGTACTTC.

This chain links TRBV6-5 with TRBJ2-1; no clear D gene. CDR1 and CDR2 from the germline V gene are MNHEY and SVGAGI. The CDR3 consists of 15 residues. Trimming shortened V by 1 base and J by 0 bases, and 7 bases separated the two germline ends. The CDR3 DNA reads TGTGCCAGCAGTTACTATACGAGCTCCTACAATGAGCAGTTCTTC. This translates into CASSYYTSSYNEQFF.

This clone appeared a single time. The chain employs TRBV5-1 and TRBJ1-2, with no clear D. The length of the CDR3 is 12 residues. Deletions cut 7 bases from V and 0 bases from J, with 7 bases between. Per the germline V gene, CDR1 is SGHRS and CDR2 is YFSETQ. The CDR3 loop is CASPLANYGYTF. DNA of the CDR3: TGCGCCAGCCCGCTAGCTAACTATGGCTACACCTTC. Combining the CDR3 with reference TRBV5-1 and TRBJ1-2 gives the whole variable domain KAGVTQTPRYLIKTRGQQVTLSCSPISGHRSVSWYQQTPGQGLQFLFEYFSETQRNKGNFPGRFSGRQFSNSRSEMNVSTLELGDSALYLCASPLANYGYTFGSGTRLTVV.

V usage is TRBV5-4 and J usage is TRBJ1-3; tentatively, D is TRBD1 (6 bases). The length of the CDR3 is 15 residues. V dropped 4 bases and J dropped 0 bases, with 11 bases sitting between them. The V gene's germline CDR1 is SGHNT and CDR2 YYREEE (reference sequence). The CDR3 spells CASSQVGGSGNTIYF. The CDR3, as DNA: TGTGCCAGCAGCCAAGTAGGGGGCTCTGGAAACACCATATATTTT. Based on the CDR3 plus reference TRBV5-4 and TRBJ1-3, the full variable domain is ETGVTQSPTHLIKTRGQQVTLRCSSQSGHNTVSWYQQALGQGPQFIFQYYREEENGRGNFPPRFSGLQFPNYSSELNVNALELDDSALYLCASSQVGGSGNTIYFGEGSWLTVV.

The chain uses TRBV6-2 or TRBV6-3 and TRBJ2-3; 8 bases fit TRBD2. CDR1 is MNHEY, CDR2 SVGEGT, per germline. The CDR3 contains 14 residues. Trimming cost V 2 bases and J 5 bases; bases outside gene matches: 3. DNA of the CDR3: TGTGCCAGCAGTTACGCGGGGGGCCGAGATACGCAGTATTTT. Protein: CASSYAGGRDTQYF.

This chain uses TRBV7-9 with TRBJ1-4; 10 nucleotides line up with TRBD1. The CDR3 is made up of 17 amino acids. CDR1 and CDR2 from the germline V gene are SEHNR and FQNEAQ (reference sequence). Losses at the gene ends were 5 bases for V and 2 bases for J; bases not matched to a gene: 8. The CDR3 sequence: CASSRGQGVATNEKLFF. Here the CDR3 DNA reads TGTGCCAGCAGCAGAGGACAGGGGGTGGCCACTAATGAAAAACTGTTTTTT.

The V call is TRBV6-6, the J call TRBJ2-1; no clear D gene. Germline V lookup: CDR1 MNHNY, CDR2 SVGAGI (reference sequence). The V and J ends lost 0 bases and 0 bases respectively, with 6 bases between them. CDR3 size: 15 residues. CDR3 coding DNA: TGTGCCAGCAGTTACTCGTCGGTCTCCTACAATGAGCAGTTCTTC. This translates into CASSYSSVSYNEQFF.

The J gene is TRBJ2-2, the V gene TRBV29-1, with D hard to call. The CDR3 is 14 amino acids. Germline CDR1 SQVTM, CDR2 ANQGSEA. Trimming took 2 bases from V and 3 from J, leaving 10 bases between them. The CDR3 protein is CSVEQQPYTGELFF. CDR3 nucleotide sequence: TGCAGCGTTGAACAACAGCCCTACACCGGGGAGCTGTTTTTT.

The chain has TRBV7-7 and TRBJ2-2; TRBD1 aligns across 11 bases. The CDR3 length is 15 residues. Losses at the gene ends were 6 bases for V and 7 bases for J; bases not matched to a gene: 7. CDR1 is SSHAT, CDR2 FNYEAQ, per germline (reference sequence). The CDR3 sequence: CASSSGTGGVGELFF. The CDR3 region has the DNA TGTGCCAGCAGTTCCGGGACAGGGGGAGTCGGGGAGCTGTTTTTT.

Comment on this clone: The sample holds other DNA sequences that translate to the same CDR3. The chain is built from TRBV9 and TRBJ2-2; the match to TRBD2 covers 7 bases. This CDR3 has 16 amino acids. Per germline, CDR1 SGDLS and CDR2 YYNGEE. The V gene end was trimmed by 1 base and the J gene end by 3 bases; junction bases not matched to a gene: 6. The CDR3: CASSVNGGRHTGELFF. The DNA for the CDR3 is TGTGCCAGCAGCGTAAATGGCGGGAGACACACCGGGGAGCTGTTTTTT.

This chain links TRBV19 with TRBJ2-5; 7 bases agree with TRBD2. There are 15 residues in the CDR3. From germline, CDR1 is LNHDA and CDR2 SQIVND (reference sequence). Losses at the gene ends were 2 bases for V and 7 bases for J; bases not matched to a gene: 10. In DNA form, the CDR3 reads TGTGCCAGTAGTATAAGACCGTCTAGCGGCGGGACCCAGTACTTC. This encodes CASSIRPSSGGTQYF.

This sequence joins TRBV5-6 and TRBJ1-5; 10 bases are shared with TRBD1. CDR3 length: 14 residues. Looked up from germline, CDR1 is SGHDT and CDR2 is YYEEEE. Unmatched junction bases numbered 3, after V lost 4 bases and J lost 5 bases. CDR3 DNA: TGTGCCAGCAGCGACGGGACAGGGGATCAGCCCCAGCATTTT. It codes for CASSDGTGDQPQHF.

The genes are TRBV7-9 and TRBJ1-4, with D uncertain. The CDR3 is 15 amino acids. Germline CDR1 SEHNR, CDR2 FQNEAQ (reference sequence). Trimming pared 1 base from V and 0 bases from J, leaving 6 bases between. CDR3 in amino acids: CASSLGATTNEKLFF. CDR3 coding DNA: TGTGCCAGCAGCTTAGGGGCAACAACTAATGAAAAACTGTTTTTT.

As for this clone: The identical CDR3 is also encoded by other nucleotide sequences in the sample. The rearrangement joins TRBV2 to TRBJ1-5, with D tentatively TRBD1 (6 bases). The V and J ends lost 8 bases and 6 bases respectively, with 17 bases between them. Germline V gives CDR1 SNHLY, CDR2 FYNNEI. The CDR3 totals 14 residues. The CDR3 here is CASSENQGSQPQHF. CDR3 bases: TGTGCCAGCTCGGAGAATCAGGGGTCTCAGCCCCAGCATTTT.

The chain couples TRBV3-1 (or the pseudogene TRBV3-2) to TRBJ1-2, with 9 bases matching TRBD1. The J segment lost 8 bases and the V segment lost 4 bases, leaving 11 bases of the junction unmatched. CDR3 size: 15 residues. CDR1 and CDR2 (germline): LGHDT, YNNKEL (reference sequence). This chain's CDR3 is CASSPLSGQGGGYTF. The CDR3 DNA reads TGTGCCAGCAGCCCTTTGTCGGGACAGGGAGGCGGCTACACCTTC.

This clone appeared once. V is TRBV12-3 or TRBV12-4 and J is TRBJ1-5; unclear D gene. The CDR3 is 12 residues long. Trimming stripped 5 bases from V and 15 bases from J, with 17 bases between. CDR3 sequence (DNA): TGTGCCAGCAGTAACAATGGGAGGATCGTGCATTTT. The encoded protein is CASSNNGRIVHF.

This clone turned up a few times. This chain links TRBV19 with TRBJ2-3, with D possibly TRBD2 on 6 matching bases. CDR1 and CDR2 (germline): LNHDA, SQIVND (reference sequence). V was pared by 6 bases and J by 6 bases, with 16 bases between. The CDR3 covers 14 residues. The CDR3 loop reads CASSGTRRRDTQYF. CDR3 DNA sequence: TGTGCCAGTAGCGGGACTCGAAGAAGGGATACGCAGTATTTT.

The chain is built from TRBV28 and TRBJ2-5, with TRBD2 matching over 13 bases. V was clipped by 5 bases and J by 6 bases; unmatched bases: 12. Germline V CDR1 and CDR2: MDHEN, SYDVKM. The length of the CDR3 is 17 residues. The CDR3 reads CASSPPGLAGLQKTQYF. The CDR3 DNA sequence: TGTGCCAGCAGTCCCCCGGGACTAGCGGGATTACAGAAGACCCAGTACTTC. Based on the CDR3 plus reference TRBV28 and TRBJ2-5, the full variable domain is DVKVTQSSRYLVKRTGEKVFLECVQDMDHENMFWYRQDPGLGLRLIYFSYDVKMKEKGDIPEGYSVSREKKERFSLILESASTNQTSMYLCASSPPGLAGLQKTQYFGPGTRLLVL.